This section outlines one T cell receptor beta chain sequence together with its context. Its specificity is unknown. TCRdb keeps only in-frame clones here, not all; method: immunoSEQ multiplex PCR. The table has around 99,000 clones, about 91% seen once. CDR1 and CDR2 from the germline V gene are SEHNR and FQNEAQ (reference sequence). The CDR3 covers 14 residues. Trimming took off 8 bases at V and 6 bases at J, with 19 bases between the two ends. These data come from a study of siplizumab effects on memory and regulatory T cells. Study-wide results and limits: Naive T cells apparently outstripped memory cells in diversity and seemed major alloresponse contributors. Siplizumab significantly lowered the alloreactive sequences that could be traced to unstimulated CD4+ memory cells. No naive or memory phenotype could be assigned to roughly 75-96% of proliferating clones. Versus roughly 27% in controls, the mappable alloreactive CD4+ clones averaged about 69% Treg-derived with siplizumab.

Specimen: Tregs sorted from blood. The chain carries TRBV7-9 and TRBJ1-2; weak D call: TRBD1 (6 bases). This clonotype was obtained from a human donor in good health. The CDR3 spells CASGSQGLNNGYTF. The DNA of the CDR3 is TGTGCCAGCGGATCACAGGGATTGAATAATGGCTACACCTTC.